This T cell receptor beta chain originates from a study of T cells in narcolepsy. Regarding the study as a whole: No autoreactive T cell clone sequences appeared in some memory CD4+ repertoires.

The data were produced by immunoSEQ multiplex PCR, yet TCRdb's version contains in-frame clones alone and is incomplete. The sample includes around 28,000 clones, about 80% of them seen just once. The CDR3 contains 13 residues. Germline values: CDR1 MDHEN, CDR2 SYDVKM. Between the trimmed V and J ends, which lost 8 bases and 10 bases, there was a span of 20 bases. About this clone itself: The antigen remains unidentified.

The V and J genes are TRBV28 and TRBJ1-2, with a weak D call TRBD1 (5 bases). The receptor's source is a human donor with narcolepsy. Sequenced: CD45RA- memory CD4+ T cells from PBMCs. CDR3 coding DNA: TGTGCCAGCTTATCCGGGGGGAGGGATGACTACACCTTC. Amino acids: CASLSGGRDDYTF.